This T cell receptor (beta chain) was retrieved from a study of PD-L1 blockade in urothelial cancer. The overall study: Analyses were performed on blood at 3 weeks after treatment start (the second dose) and at 6 weeks.

The repertoire was sequenced with immunoSEQ multiplex PCR; TCRdb's copy has only in-frame clones and lacks some. The sample contains around 100,000 clones, 75% to 95% of which appear only once. Time point here: peripheral blood 6 weeks after treatment start. J was trimmed by 4 bases and V by 6 bases; bases with no gene match: 9. The CDR3 contains 15 residues. Germline V CDR1 and CDR2: MNHEY, SVGAGI. The sequencing used PBMCs, collected around atezolizumab (anti-PD-L1) treatment. This receptor was identified in a man aged 55 to 70 with urothelial cancer. The rearrangement uses TRBV6-5 and TRBJ1-2; TRBD1 matches 9 bases. The CDR3 DNA reads TGTGCCAGCAGACAACCAACAGGGGGCGGCTATGGCTACACCTTC. This sequence encodes CASRQPTGGGYGYTF.